The present T cell receptor beta chain was sequenced within a study of PD-1 blockade in classical Hodgkin lymphoma. General observations from the study: Relative to healthy donors, newly diagnosed patients reportedly had lower baseline TCR diversity, which was reported as lower still in relapsed/refractory patients. CD8+ TCR diversity did not rise significantly by C4D1, unlike CD4+. Complete responders matched newly diagnosed patients in baseline diversity.

This sample's time point: cycle 4 day 1 (C4D1), after six to seven weeks of nivolumab. Each of the patients experienced relapse following autologous stem cell transplantation, and their brentuximab vedotin exposure differed. The V gene lost 9 bases and the J gene lost 7 bases, with 24 bases spanning the gap. Germline-derived CDR1 and CDR2 are SNHLY and FYNNEI. The CDR3 length is 15 residues. Assay used: immunoSEQ multiplex PCR; TCRdb lists only in-frame clones, some missing. The table records tens of thousands of clones, over 75% of them present only once. Points on this clone: Its antigen is still unknown.

The sequence was obtained from a human donor with classical Hodgkin lymphoma. The sample was peripheral blood mononuclear cells (PBMCs), taken before the fourth cycle of nivolumab. The chain combines TRBV2 with TRBJ2-5; D tentatively fits TRBD1 or TRBD2 (6 bases each). CDR3 coding DNA: TGTGCCAGTAGCATCCGTTGGGGGGCCGAGGTGACCCAGTACTTC. Protein product: CASSIRWGAEVTQYF.